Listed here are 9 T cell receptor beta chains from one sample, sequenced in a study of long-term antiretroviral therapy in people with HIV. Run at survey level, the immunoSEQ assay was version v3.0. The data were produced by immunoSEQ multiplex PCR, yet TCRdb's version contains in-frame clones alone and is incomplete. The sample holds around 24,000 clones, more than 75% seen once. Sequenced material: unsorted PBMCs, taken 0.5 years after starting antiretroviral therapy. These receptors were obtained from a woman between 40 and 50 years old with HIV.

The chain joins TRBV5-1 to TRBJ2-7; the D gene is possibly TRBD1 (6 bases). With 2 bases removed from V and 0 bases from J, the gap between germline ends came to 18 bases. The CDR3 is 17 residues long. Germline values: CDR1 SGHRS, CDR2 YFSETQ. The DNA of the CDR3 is TGCGCCAGCAGCTTCCCTACAGGGACGGCTGCCTCCTACGAGCAGTACTTC. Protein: CASSFPTGTAASYEQYF. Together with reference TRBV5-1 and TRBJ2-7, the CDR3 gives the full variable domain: KAGVTQTPRYLIKTRGQQVTLSCSPISGHRSVSWYQQTPGQGLQFLFEYFSETQRNKGNFPGRFSGRQFSNSRSEMNVSTLELGDSALYLCASSFPTGTAASYEQYFGPGTRLTVT.

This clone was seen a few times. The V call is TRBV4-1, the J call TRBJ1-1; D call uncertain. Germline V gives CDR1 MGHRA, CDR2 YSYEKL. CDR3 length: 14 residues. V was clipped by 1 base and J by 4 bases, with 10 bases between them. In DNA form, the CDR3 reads TGCGCCAGCAGCCAAGCGTCGCAGGCCACTGAAGCTTTCTTT. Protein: CASSQASQATEAFF.

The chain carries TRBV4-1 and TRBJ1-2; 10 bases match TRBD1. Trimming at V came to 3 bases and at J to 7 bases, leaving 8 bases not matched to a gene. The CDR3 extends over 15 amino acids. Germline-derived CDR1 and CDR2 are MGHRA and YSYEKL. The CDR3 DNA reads TGCGCCAGCAGCCAGAATGACAGGGGGCTTTTTGGCTACACCTTC. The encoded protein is CASSQNDRGLFGYTF.

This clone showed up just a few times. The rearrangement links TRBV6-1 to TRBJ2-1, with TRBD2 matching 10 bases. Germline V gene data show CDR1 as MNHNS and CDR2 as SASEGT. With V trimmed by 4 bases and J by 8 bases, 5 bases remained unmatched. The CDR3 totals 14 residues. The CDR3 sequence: CASSVSGGVDEQFF. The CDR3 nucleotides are TGTGCCAGCAGTGTAAGCGGGGGGGTCGATGAGCAGTTCTTC.

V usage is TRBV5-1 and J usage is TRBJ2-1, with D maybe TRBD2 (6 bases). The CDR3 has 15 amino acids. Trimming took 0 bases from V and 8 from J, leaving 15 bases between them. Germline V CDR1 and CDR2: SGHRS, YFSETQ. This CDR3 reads CASSLEGREVDEQFF. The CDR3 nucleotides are TGCGCCAGCAGCTTGGAGGGCAGGGAGGTCGATGAGCAGTTCTTC.

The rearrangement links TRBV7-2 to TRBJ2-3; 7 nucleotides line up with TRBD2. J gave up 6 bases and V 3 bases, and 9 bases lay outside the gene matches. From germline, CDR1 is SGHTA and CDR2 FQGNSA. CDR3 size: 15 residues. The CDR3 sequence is CASSLDGGVADTQYF. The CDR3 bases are TGTGCCAGCAGCTTGGATGGGGGGGTCGCGGATACGCAGTATTTT.

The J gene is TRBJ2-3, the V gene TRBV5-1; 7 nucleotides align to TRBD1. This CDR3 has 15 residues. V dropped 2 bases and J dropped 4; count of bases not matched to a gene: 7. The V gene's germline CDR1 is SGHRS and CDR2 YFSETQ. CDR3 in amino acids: CASSFTGERADTQYF. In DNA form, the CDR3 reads TGCGCCAGCAGCTTTACAGGGGAGAGGGCAGATACGCAGTATTTT.

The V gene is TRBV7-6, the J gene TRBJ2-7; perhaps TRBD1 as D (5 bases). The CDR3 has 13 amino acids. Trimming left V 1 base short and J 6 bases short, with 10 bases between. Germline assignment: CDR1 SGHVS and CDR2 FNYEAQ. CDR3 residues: CASSLGQLGEQYF. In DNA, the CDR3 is TGTGCCAGCAGCTTAGGACAGTTGGGCGAGCAGTACTTC.

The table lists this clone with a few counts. The CDR3 loop reads CASSEAQHRDGYTF. Written as DNA, the CDR3 is TGTGCCAGCAGTGAAGCCCAGCACAGGGATGGCTACACCTTC. This chain joins TRBV2 and TRBJ1-2, with a weak D call TRBD1 (6 bases). Trimming removed 0 bases at V and 6 bases at J, with 11 bases between. The CDR3 contains 14 residues. Per the germline V gene, CDR1 is SNHLY and CDR2 is FYNNEI.